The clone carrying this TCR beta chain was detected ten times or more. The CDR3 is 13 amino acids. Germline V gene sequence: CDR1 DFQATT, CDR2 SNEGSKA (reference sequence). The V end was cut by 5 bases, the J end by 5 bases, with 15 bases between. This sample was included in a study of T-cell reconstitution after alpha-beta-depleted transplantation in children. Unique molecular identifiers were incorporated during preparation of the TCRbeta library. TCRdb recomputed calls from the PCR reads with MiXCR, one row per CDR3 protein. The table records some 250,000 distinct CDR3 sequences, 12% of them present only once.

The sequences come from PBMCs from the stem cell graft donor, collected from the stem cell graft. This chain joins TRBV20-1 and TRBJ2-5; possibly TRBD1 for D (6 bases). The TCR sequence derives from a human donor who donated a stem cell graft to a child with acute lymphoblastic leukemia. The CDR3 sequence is CSAEQGRLETQYF. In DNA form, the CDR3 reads TGCAGTGCTGAACAGGGTCGGCTGGAGACCCAGTACTTC.